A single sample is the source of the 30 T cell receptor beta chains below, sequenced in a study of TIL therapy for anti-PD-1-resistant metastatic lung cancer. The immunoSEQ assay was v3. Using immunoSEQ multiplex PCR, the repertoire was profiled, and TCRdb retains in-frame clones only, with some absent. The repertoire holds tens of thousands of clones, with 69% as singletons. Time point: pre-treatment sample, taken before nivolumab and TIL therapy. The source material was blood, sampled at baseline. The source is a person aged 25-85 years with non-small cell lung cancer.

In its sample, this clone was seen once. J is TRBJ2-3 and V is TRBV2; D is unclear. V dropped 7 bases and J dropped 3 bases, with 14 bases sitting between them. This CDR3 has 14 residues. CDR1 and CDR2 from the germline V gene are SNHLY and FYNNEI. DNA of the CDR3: TGTGCCAGCAATGGAGTGGCTGTAACAGATACGCAGTATTTT. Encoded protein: CASNGVAVTDTQYF.

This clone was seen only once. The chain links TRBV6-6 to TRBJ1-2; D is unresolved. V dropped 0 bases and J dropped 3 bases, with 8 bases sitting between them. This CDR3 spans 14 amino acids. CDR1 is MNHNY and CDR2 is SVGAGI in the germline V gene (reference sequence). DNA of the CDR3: TGTGCCAGCAGTTACTCGATCGAGTACTATGGCTACACCTTC. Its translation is CASSYSIEYYGYTF.

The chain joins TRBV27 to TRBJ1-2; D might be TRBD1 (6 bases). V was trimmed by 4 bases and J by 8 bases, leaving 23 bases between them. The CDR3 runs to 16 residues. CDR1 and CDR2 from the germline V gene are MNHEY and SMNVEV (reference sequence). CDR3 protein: CASSSHQSRGSGGYTF. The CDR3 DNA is TGTGCCAGCAGTTCGCATCAATCCAGGGGATCGGGGGGCTACACCTTC.

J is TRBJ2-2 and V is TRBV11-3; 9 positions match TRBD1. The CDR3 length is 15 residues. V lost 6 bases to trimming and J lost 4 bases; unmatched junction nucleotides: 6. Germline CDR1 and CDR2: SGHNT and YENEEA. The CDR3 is CASSSGTGPTGELFF. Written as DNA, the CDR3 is TGTGCCAGCAGTTCCGGGACAGGGCCCACCGGGGAGCTGTTTTTT.

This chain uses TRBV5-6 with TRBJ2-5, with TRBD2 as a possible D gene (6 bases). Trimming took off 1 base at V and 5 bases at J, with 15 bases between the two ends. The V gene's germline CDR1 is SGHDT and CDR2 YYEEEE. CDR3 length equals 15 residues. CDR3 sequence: CASSLRAGPLETQYF. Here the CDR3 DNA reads TGTGCCAGCAGCTTGAGAGCGGGCCCGCTGGAGACCCAGTACTTC.

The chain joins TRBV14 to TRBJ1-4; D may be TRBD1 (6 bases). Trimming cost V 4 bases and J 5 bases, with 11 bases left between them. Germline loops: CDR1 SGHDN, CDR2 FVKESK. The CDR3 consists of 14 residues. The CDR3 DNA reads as TGTGCCAGCAGCCGCCTCGGACAGAATGAAAAACTGTTTTTT. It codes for CASSRLGQNEKLFF.

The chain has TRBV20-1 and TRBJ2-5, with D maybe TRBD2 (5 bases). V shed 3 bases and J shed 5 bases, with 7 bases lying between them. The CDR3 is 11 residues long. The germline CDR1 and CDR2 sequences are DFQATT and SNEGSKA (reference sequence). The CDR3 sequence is CSARTGETQYF. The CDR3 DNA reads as TGCAGTGCTAGGACGGGGGAGACCCAGTACTTC.

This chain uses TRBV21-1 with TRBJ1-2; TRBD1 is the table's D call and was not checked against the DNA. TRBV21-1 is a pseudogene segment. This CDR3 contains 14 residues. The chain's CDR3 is CASARTDPNYGYTF. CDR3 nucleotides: TGTGCCAGCGCGCGGACAGATCCTAACTATGGCTACACCTTC.

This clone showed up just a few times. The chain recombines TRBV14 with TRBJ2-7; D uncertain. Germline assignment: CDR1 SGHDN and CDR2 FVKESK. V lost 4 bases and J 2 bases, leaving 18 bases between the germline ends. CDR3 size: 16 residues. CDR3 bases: TGTGCCAGCAGCCCCATCCCGGTCCTTACGGCCTACGAGCAGTACTTC. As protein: CASSPIPVLTAYEQYF.

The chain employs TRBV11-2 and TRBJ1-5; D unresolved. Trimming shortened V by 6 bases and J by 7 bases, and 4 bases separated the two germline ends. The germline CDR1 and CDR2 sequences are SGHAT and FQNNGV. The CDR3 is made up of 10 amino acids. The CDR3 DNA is TGTGCCAGCAGGGGCCAGCCCCAGCATTTT. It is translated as CASRGQPQHF.

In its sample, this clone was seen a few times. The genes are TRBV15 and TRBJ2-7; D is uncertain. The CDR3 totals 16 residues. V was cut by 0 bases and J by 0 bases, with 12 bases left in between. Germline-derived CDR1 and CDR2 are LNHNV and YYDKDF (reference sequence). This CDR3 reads CATSRDRRLSSYEQYF. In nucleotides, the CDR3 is TGTGCCACCAGCAGAGATAGACGACTCAGCTCCTACGAGCAGTACTTC.

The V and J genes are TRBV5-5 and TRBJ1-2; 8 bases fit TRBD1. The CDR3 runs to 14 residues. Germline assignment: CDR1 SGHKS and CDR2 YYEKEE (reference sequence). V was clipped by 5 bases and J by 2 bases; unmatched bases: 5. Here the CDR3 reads CASRKTGVNYGYTF. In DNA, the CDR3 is TGTGCCAGCAGAAAGACAGGGGTAAACTATGGCTACACCTTC. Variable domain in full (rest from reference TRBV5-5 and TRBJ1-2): DAGVTQSPTHLIKTRGQQVTLRCSPISGHKSVSWYQQVLGQGPQFIFQYYEKEERGRGNFPDRFSARQFPNYSSELNVNALLLGDSALYLCASRKTGVNYGYTFGSGTRLTVV.

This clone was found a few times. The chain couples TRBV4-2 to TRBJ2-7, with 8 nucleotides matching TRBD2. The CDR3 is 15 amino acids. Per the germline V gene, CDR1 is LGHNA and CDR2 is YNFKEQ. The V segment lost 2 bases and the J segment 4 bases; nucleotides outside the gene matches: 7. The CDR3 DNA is TGTGCCAGCAGCCAACAACTAGCGGCTAATTACGAGCAGTACTTC. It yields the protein CASSQQLAANYEQYF.

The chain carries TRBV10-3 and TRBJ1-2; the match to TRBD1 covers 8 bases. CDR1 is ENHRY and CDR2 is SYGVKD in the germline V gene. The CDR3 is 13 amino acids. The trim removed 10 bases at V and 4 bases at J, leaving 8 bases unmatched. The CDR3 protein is CATERTGSYGYTF. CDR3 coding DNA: TGTGCCACCGAGCGGACAGGGAGCTATGGCTACACCTTC.

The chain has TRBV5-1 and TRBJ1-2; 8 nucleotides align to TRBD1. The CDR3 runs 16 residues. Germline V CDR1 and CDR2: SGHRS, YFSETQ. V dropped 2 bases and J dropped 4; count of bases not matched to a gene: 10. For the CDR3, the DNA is TGCGCCAGCAGCTTTGGGGGTGTGACAGGGGTCTATGGCTACACCTTC. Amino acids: CASSFGGVTGVYGYTF.

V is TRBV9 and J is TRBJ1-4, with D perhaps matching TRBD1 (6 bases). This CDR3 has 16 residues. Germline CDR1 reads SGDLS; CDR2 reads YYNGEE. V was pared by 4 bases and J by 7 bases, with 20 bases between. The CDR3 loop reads CASSTSPQGLGEKLFF. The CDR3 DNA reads TGTGCCAGCAGCACATCACCCCAGGGGTTAGGTGAAAAACTGTTTTTT.

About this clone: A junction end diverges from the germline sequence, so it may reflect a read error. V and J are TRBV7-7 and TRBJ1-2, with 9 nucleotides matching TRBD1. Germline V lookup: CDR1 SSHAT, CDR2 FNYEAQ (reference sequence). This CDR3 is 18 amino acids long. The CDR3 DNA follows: TGTGCTAGCAGCTTAGGACCCGGACAGGGGCCCATTAACTATGGCTACACCTTC. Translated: CASSLGPGQGPINYGYTF.

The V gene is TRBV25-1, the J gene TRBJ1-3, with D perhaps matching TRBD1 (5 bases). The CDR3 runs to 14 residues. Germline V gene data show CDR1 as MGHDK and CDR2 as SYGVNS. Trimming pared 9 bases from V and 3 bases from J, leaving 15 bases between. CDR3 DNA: TGTGCCAGAATCGCGGGGGGTAATGGAAACACCATATATTTT. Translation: CARIAGGNGNTIYF.

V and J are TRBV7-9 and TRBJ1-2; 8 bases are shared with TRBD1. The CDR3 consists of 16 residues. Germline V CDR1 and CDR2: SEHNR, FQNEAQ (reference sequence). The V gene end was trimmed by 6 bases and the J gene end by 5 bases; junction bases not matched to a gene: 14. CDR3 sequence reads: CASSLGQGRGGYGYTF. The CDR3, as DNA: TGTGCCAGCAGTCTAGGACAGGGCAGAGGAGGATATGGCTACACCTTC.

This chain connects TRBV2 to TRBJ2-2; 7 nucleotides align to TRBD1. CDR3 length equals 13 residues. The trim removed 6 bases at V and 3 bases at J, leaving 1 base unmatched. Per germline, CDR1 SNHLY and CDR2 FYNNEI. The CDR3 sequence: CASSRGYTGELFF. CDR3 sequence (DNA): TGTGCCAGCAGCAGGGGGTACACCGGGGAGCTGTTTTTT.

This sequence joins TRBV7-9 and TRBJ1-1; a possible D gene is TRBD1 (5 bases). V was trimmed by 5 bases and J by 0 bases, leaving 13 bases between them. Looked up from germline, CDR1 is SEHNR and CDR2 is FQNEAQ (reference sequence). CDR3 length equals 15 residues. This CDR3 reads CASSPPRGMNTEAFF. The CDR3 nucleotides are TGTGCCAGCAGCCCTCCCCGGGGGATGAACACTGAAGCTTTCTTT.

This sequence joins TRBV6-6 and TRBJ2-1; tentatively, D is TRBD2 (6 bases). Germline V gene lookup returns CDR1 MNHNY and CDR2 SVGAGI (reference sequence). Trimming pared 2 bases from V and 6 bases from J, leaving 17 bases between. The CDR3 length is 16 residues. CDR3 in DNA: TGTGCCAGCAGTTACGTATCTAGCGTGACCTTCAATGAGCAGTTCTTC. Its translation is CASSYVSSVTFNEQFF.

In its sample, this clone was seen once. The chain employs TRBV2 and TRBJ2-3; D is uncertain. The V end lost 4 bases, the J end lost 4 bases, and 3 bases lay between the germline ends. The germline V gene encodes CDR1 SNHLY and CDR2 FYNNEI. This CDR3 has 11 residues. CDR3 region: CASSVSDTQYF. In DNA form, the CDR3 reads TGTGCCAGCAGTGTTTCAGATACGCAGTATTTT.

CDR3 amino acids: CASSRGSTREKLFF. The CDR3 bases are TGTGCCAGCAGCCGAGGGTCAACTAGGGAAAAACTGTTTTTT. This chain links TRBV7-2 with TRBJ1-4; D not certain. CDR3 size: 14 residues. Germline lookup yields CDR1 SGHTA and CDR2 FQGNSA. V dropped 5 bases and J dropped 8 bases, with 15 bases sitting between them.

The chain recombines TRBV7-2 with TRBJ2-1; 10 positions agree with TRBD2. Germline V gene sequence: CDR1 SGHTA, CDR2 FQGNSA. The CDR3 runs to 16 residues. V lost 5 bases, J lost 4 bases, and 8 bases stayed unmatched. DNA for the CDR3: TGTGCCAGCAGCCCCCGTAGCGGGAGGTGGTACAATGAGCAGTTCTTC. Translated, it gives CASSPRSGRWYNEQFF.

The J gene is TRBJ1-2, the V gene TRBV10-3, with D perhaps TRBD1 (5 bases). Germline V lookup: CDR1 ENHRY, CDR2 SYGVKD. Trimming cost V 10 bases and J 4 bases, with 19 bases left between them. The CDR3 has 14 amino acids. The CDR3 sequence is CATRLDGTAYGYTF. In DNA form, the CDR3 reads TGTGCCACCCGACTGGACGGGACGGCCTATGGCTACACCTTC.

CDR3 DNA sequence: TGTGCCAGCAGTGAATTGGACACCGGGGAGCTGTTTTTT. It specifies CASSELDTGELFF. The chain links TRBV25-1 to TRBJ2-2; D uncertain. CDR1 is MGHDK, CDR2 SYGVNS, per germline. The CDR3 sequence is 13 residues long. The V end lost 1 base, the J end lost 3 bases, and 3 bases lay between the germline ends.

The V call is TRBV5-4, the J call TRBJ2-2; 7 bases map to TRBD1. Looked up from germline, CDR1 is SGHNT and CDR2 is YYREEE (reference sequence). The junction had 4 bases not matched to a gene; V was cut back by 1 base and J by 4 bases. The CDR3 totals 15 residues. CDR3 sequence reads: CASSLRGLGTGELFF. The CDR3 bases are TGTGCCAGCAGCTTGAGGGGGCTCGGCACCGGGGAGCTGTTTTTT.

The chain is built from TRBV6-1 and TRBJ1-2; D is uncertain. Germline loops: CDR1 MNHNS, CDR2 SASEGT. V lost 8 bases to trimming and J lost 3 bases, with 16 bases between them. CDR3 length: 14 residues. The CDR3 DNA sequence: TGTGCCAGCCAACCGAGGAGGGAACACTATGGCTACACCTTC. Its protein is CASQPRREHYGYTF.

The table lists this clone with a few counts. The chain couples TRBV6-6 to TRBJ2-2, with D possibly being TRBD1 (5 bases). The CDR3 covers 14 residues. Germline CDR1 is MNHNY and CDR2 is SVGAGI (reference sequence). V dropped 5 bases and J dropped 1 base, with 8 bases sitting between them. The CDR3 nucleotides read TGTGCCAGCAGTGTAACAGGGAACACCGGGGAGCTGTTTTTT. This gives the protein CASSVTGNTGELFF.